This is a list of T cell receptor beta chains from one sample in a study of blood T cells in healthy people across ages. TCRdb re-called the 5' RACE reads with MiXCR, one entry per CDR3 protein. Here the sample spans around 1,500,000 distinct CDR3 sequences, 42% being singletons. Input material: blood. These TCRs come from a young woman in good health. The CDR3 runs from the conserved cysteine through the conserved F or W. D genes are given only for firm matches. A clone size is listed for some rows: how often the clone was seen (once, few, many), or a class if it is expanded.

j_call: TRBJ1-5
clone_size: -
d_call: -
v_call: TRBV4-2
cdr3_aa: CASSLIGGQVNQPQHF
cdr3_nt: TGTGCCAGCAGCCTTATCGGGGGGCAGGTCAATCAGCCCCAGCATTTT

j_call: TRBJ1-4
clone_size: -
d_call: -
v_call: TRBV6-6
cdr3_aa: CASTPAGANEKLFF
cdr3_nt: TGTGCCAGCACCCCGGCAGGGGCTAATGAAAAACTGTTTTTT

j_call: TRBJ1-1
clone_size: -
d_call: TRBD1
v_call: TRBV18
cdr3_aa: CASSPDRAGAEAFF
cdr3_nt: TGTGCCAGCTCACCGGACAGGGCAGGCGCTGAAGCTTTCTTT

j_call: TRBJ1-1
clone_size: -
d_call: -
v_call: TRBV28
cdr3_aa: CASSDSEAFF
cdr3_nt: TGTGCCAGCAGTGACTCTGAAGCTTTCTTT

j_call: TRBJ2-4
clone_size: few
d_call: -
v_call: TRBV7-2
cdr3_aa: CASSLRGSATLAKNIQYF
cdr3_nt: TGTGCCAGCAGCTTAAGAGGTTCCGCGACGCTAGCCAAAAACATTCAGTACTTC

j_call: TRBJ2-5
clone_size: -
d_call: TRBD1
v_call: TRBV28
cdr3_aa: CASSLQDREAQYF
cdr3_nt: TGTGCCAGCAGTTTACAGGACAGGGAGGCGCAGTACTTC

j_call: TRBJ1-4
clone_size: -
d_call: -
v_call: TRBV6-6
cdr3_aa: CASSKDGNNEKLFF
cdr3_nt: TGTGCCAGCAGCAAGGACGGGAATAATGAAAAACTGTTTTTT

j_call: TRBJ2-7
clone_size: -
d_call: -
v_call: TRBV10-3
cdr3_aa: CAISRTETYEQYF
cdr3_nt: TGTGCCATCAGCAGGACGGAGACCTACGAGCAGTACTTC

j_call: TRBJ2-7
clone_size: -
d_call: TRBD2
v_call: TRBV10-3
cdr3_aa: CAVLPGLAGGPSYEQYF
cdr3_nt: TGTGCCGTACTCCCGGGACTAGCGGGGGGTCCTTCCTACGAGCAGTACTTC

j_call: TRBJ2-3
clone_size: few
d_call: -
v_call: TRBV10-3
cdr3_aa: CAINGRSTDTQYF
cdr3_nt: TGTGCCATCAATGGCAGGAGCACAGATACGCAGTATTTT

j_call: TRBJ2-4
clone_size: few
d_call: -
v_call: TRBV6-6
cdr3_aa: CASSYSPSGTAKNIQYF
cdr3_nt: TGTGCCAGCAGTTACTCGCCGTCCGGGACAGCCAAAAACATTCAGTACTTC

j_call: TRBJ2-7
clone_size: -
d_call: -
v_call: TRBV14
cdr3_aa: CASSQDLGRDDEQYF
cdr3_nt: TGTGCCAGCAGCCAAGATCTGGGCAGGGACGACGAGCAGTACTTC

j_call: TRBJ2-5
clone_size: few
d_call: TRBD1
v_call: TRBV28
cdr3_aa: CASHGTGKTQYF
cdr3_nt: TGTGCCAGCCATGGGACAGGAAAGACCCAGTACTTC

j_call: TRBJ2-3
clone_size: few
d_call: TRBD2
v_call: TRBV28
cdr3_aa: CASSPTGTSGDTQYF
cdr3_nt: TGTGCCAGCAGCCCCACCGGGACTAGCGGAGATACGCAGTATTTT

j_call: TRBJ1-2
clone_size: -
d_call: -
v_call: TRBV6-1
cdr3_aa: CASSEAAREGYGYTF
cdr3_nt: TGTGCCAGCAGTGAAGCGGCCAGGGAGGGCTATGGCTACACCTTC

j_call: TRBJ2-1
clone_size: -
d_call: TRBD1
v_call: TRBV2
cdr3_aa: CASRSTGAGYNEQFF
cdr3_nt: TGTGCCAGCAGAAGCACAGGGGCCGGATACAATGAGCAGTTCTTC

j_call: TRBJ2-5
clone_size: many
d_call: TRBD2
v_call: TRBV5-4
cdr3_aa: CASSLGSGGETQYF
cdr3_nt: TGTGCCAGCAGCTTGGGGAGCGGGGGAGAGACCCAGTACTTC

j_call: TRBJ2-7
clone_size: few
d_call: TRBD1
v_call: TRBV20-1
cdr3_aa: CSANVGGSSYEQYF
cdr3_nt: TGCAGTGCTAACGTAGGGGGCAGCTCCTACGAGCAGTACTTC

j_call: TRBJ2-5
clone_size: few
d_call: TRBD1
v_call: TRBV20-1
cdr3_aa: CSASWQGAGETQYF
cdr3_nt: TGCAGTGCTAGTTGGCAGGGGGCCGGAGAGACCCAGTACTTC

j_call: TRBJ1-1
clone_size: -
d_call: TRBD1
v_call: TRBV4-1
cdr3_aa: CAGGQVGQGARNTEAFF
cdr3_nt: TGCGCCGGCGGCCAAGTGGGACAGGGGGCACGTAACACTGAAGCTTTCTTT

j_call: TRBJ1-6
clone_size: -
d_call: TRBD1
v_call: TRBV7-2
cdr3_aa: CASSLKWGTGNSPLHF
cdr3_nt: TGTGCCAGCAGCCTCAAGTGGGGGACAGGTAATTCACCCCTCCACTTT

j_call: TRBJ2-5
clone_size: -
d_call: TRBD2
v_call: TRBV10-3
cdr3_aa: CAISDFFSSGSGLIEQYF
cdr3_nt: TGTGCCATCAGTGATTTTTTCTCGAGCGGGAGCGGGTTGATAGAGCAGTACTTC

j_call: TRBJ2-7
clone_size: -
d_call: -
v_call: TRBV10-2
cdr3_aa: CASCSGPAAHEQYF
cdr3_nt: TGCGCCAGCTGCTCGGGACCCGCGGCCCACGAGCAGTACTTC

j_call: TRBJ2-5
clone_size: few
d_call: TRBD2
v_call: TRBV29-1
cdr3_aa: CSVETSVRETQYF
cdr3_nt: TGCAGCGTTGAGACTAGCGTACGAGAGACCCAGTACTTC

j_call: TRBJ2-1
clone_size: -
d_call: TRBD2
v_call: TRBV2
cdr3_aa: CASTTSGLYNEQFF
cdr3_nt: TGTGCCAGCACGACTAGCGGTCTATACAATGAGCAGTTCTTC

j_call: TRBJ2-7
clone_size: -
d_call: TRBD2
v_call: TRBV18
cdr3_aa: CASSPGGGGVYDEQYF
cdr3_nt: TGTGCCAGCTCACCCGGGGGGGGAGGAGTCTACGATGAGCAGTACTTC

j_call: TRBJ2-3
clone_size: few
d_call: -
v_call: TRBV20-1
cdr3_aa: CSSTSTDTQYF
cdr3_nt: TGCAGTTCGACTAGCACAGATACGCAGTATTTT